A single sample gave rise to the 18 T cell receptor beta chains below, sequenced in a study of technical replicates of blood from several donors. TCRdb keeps only in-frame clones here, not all; method: immunoSEQ multiplex PCR. Of over 70,000 clones listed, 85% to 95% are singletons. Material for sequencing was T cells isolated from PBMCs. All receptors come from a human donor in good health.

This chain connects TRBV6-4 to TRBJ1-1, with D maybe TRBD1 (5 bases). CDR3 size: 14 residues. The ends were cut back, 5 bases at V and 5 bases at J, with 15 bases in the middle. Per the germline V gene, CDR1 is MRHNA and CDR2 is SNTAGT. The CDR3 sequence: CASSLNPGYTEAFF. CDR3 bases: TGTGCCAGCAGTTTAAACCCAGGGTATACTGAAGCTTTCTTT.

The chain links TRBV6-5 to TRBJ1-5; D may be TRBD1 (5 bases). The CDR3 has 13 amino acids. Trimming took 2 bases from V and 6 from J, leaving 8 bases between them. Germline CDR1 MNHEY, CDR2 SVGAGI. DNA for the CDR3: TGTGCCAGCAGTTACGGGGCAGCTCAGCCCCAGCATTTT. As protein: CASSYGAAQPQHF.

This chain joins TRBV30 and TRBJ1-5, with TRBD1 identical over 9 bases. The V segment lost 2 bases and the J segment 5 bases; nucleotides outside the gene matches: 10. This CDR3 comprises 16 residues. Germline lookup yields CDR1 GTSNPN and CDR2 SVGIG (reference sequence). DNA for the CDR3: TGTGCCTGGAGTATCGAGGACAGGGGTCGGGATCAGCCCCAGCATTTT. Translating it yields CAWSIEDRGRDQPQHF.

This chain links TRBV19 with TRBJ2-1, with D perhaps matching TRBD2 (6 bases). The germline V gene encodes CDR1 LNHDA and CDR2 SQIVND (reference sequence). Trimming removed 5 bases from V and 0 bases from J, with 11 bases in between. This CDR3 comprises 15 residues. Here the CDR3 reads CASSAQRASYNEQFF. Written as DNA, the CDR3 is TGTGCCAGTAGTGCTCAGCGGGCCTCCTACAATGAGCAGTTCTTC.

The V gene is TRBV7-9, the J gene TRBJ1-4, with 11 bases that match TRBD1. Per the germline V gene, CDR1 is SEHNR and CDR2 is FQNEAQ (reference sequence). J gave up 0 bases and V 2 bases, and 8 bases lay outside the gene matches. This CDR3 has 19 residues. For the CDR3, the DNA is TGTGCCAGCAGCTTATACACCGGGACAGGGGGTGCAACTAATGAAAAACTGTTTTTT. Its translation: CASSLYTGTGGATNEKLFF.

Only one count was recorded for this clone. V usage is TRBV5-1 and J usage is TRBJ2-3, with 12 bases matching TRBD2. This CDR3 region has 16 residues. Germline CDR1 and CDR2: SGHRS and YFSETQ. V shed 3 bases, J shed 6 bases, and the junction held 8 bases outside the gene matches. For the CDR3, the DNA is TGCGCCAGCAGCTCCACCCGGACTAGCGGGACCGATACGCAGTATTTT. This gives the protein CASSSTRTSGTDTQYF.

The chain carries TRBV5-1 and TRBJ2-3; TRBD2 agrees at 10 bases. Germline lookup yields CDR1 SGHRS and CDR2 YFSETQ. The V and J ends lost 0 bases and 2 bases, in that order; junction bases with no gene match: 6. The CDR3 runs to 17 residues. The CDR3 protein is CASSLGGAGGNTDTQYF. The CDR3 bases are TGCGCCAGCAGCTTGGGAGGAGCGGGAGGGAACACAGATACGCAGTATTTT.

The chain recombines TRBV11-3 with TRBJ1-1; D gene unclear. Germline CDR1 SGHNT, CDR2 YENEEA. Trimming took off 3 bases at V and 8 bases at J, with 7 bases between the two ends. The CDR3 sequence is 11 residues long. DNA of the CDR3: TGTGCCAGCAGCTTTACGAGAGAAGCTTTCTTT. It encodes CASSFTREAFF.

The V call is TRBV7-6, the J call TRBJ2-7; D uncertain. CDR1 and CDR2 (germline): SGHVS, FNYEAQ. This CDR3 spans 11 amino acids. V dropped 1 base and J dropped 7 bases, with 5 bases sitting between them. The CDR3 DNA sequence: TGTGCCAGCAGCTTAGACCGGGAGCAGTACTTC. It encodes CASSLDREQYF.

The chain joins TRBV6-1 to TRBJ1-4, with 7 bases identical to TRBD1. Trimming cost V 2 bases and J 4 bases; bases outside gene matches: 4. The CDR3 sequence is 15 residues long. Germline CDR1 MNHNS, CDR2 SASEGT. The CDR3 nucleotides are TGTGCCAGCAGTGAACCAGGGACAGTTAATGAAAAACTGTTTTTT. The encoded protein is CASSEPGTVNEKLFF.

This chain connects TRBV6-5 to TRBJ2-7; 9 positions agree with TRBD1. The CDR3 is made up of 13 amino acids. Germline V gene lookup returns CDR1 MNHEY and CDR2 SVGAGI. V was clipped by 8 bases and J by 4 bases; unmatched bases: 6. As DNA, the CDR3 is TGTGCCAGCTCCGGGACAGGGTGGTACGAGCAGTACTTC. It translates to CASSGTGWYEQYF.

The chain recombines TRBV14 with TRBJ2-1, with no clear D. The length of the CDR3 is 12 residues. With 0 bases removed from V and 8 bases from J, the gap between germline ends came to 5 bases. Germline-derived CDR1 and CDR2 are SGHDN and FVKESK. CDR3 protein: CASSQDHYEQFF. The CDR3 DNA is TGTGCCAGCAGCCAAGATCATTATGAGCAGTTCTTC.

The CDR3, as DNA: TGTGCCAGCAGCTTGGCCGGGGTGGCAAAGGAGGCTTTCTTT. Translated: CASSLAGVAKEAFF. The V and J genes are TRBV5-6 and TRBJ1-1; no reliable D call. The germline V and J ends were trimmed by 0 bases and 11 bases, with 17 bases remaining between them. Germline values: CDR1 SGHDT, CDR2 YYEEEE. This CDR3 comprises 14 residues.

The rearrangement links TRBV19 to TRBJ2-7, with D possibly being TRBD1 (5 bases). The CDR3 totals 13 residues. The V end lost 6 bases, the J end lost 6 bases, and 15 bases lay between the germline ends. In germline, CDR1 is LNHDA, CDR2 SQIVND (reference sequence). The DNA for the CDR3 is TGTGCCAGTAGGAGAGGCAGGGAAGGCGAGCAGTACTTC. It yields the protein CASRRGREGEQYF.

The genes are TRBV11-3 and TRBJ2-3, with TRBD2 as a possible D gene (6 bases). CDR1 and CDR2 from the germline V gene are SGHNT and YENEEA. V lost 2 bases and J 1 base, leaving 7 bases between the germline ends. The CDR3 spans 14 residues. The CDR3 DNA is TGTGCCAGCAGCTTAACGGGAGGCACAGATACGCAGTATTTT. Translation: CASSLTGGTDTQYF.

This clone occurred a few times. CDR3 region: CASSLTGPNTEAFF. In DNA, the CDR3 is TGTGCCAGCAGTCTAACAGGGCCGAACACTGAAGCTTTCTTT. The gene calls are TRBV11-1 and TRBJ1-1, with D possibly matching TRBD1 (6 bases). Per the germline V gene, CDR1 is SGHAT and CDR2 is FQDESV (reference sequence). Trimming left V 6 bases short and J 1 base short, with 12 bases between. The CDR3 runs to 14 residues. The full variable domain, in which reference TRBV11-1 and TRBJ1-1 provide the parts outside the CDR3, is EAEVAQSPRYKITEKSQAVAFWCDPISGHATLYWYRQILGQGPELLVQFQDESVVDDSQLPKDRFSAERLKGVDSTLKIQPAELGDSAMYLCASSLTGPNTEAFFGQGTRLTVV.

The V call is TRBV10-3, the J call TRBJ2-1; D is perhaps TRBD2 (6 bases). The V end lost 4 bases, the J end lost 6 bases, and 13 bases lay between the germline ends. CDR1 is ENHRY, CDR2 SYGVKD, per germline. This CDR3 region has 14 residues. CDR3 in DNA: TGTGCCATCAGTGCCGGGAGTTTGTCCAATGAGCAGTTCTTC. Its protein is CAISAGSLSNEQFF.

The chain uses TRBV9 and TRBJ2-2, with 7 bases fitting TRBD2. The V and J ends lost 0 bases and 2 bases, in that order; junction bases with no gene match: 7. The CDR3 has 17 amino acids. Germline CDR1 is SGDLS and CDR2 is YYNGEE. The CDR3 sequence is CASSVGGGALNTGELFF. The DNA of the CDR3 is TGTGCCAGCAGCGTAGGGGGAGGGGCACTAAACACCGGGGAGCTGTTTTTT.